The entry below describes one T cell receptor (beta chain). This specimen belongs to a study of blood T cell repertoires in COVID-19. Overall study context: Sample material is recorded as cDNA or gDNA derived from T cells, B-cell-depleted T cells, or PBMCs.

Germline assignment: CDR1 SEHNR and CDR2 FQNEAQ (reference sequence). J lost 0 bases, V lost 7 bases, and 9 bases had no gene match. This CDR3 region has 17 residues. Those who participated ranged in age from 18 to 89 years and resided in about two dozen US areas. In the authors' workflow: Amplification with reference gene primers provided the estimates of nucleated cell counts. Sequencing used immunoSEQ multiplex PCR; TCRdb keeps in-frame clones, though not all of them. The V and J calls and clone size are taken from that table; D and trimming were inferred from the DNA. In the table there are about 150,000 clones, roughly four fifths of which are singletons.

V gene TRBV7-9 combines with J gene TRBJ2-6; TRBD1 matches 7 bases. The receptor's source is a man aged 45-65 years who had recovered from COVID-19. Material for sequencing was PBMCs or T cells enriched from blood (not recorded which). CDR3 residues: CASKRQGLNSGANVLTF. The DNA of the CDR3 is TGTGCCAGCAAACGACAGGGTTTAAACTCTGGGGCCAACGTCCTGACTTTC.